These 12 T cell receptor beta chains were sequenced from one sample in a study of blood T cell repertoires in COVID-19. Sequencing was performed with immunoSEQ multiplex PCR; in TCRdb, only in-frame clones are kept and a portion is missing. This table holds about 64,000 clones, 86% found once. Sequencing was performed on peripheral blood. All receptors come from a man aged 40-49 years with acute or convalescent COVID-19.

This chain connects TRBV11-2 to TRBJ1-2; 7 bases map to TRBD1. Germline values: CDR1 SGHAT, CDR2 FQNNGV. The CDR3 runs to 13 residues. V shed 5 bases and J 8 bases; nucleotides not matched to a gene: 8. The CDR3 reads CASSLGTVWGYTF. CDR3 in DNA: TGTGCCAGCAGCCTCGGGACAGTGTGGGGCTACACCTTC.

CDR3 loop: CASSPQAGASSYEQYF. CDR3 nucleotide sequence: TGTGCCAGCAGCCCCCAGGCGGGGGCGAGCTCCTACGAGCAGTACTTC. The chain has TRBV7-8 and TRBJ2-7; TRBD2 might be the D (7 bases). V lost 5 bases and J 0 bases, leaving 17 bases between the germline ends. The V gene's germline CDR1 is SGHVS and CDR2 FQNEAQ. The CDR3 extends over 16 amino acids.

This clone was observed a handful of times. This sequence joins TRBV28 and TRBJ2-6; 7 nucleotides line up with TRBD1. With V trimmed by 10 bases and J by 1 base, 4 bases remained unmatched. This CDR3 is built from 14 residues. CDR1 is MDHEN and CDR2 is SYDVKM in the germline V gene. The CDR3 coding sequence is TGTGCCATCAACAGGGGATCTGGGGCCAACGTCCTGACTTTC. It codes for CAINRGSGANVLTF.

The chain employs TRBV9 and TRBJ1-1, with D perhaps matching TRBD1 (6 bases). CDR3 length: 13 amino acids. Looked up from germline, CDR1 is SGDLS and CDR2 is YYNGEE. Trimming took 3 bases from V and 10 from J, leaving 16 bases between them. The CDR3 loop reads CASSGNRAGRAFF. CDR3 DNA: TGTGCCAGCAGCGGGAACAGGGCTGGAAGAGCTTTCTTT.

The chain couples TRBV25-1 to TRBJ1-1; D unresolved. The CDR3 covers 15 residues. Trimming cost V 4 bases and J 3 bases, with 15 bases left between them. Germline CDR1 reads MGHDK; CDR2 reads SYGVNS. The CDR3 here is CASSGASWEDTEAFF. CDR3 nucleotides: TGTGCCAGCAGTGGGGCCTCGTGGGAGGACACTGAAGCTTTCTTT.

CDR3 bases: TGTGCCAGCAGTCGGGACAGGGGGGCAGATACGCAGTATTTT. This gives the protein CASSRDRGADTQYF. J is TRBJ2-3 and V is TRBV6-4; 11 bases align to TRBD1. Losses at the gene ends were 5 bases for V and 4 bases for J; bases not matched to a gene: 2. Germline CDR1 MRHNA, CDR2 SNTAGT. This CDR3 has 14 residues.

This clone occurred once. This chain uses TRBV19 with TRBJ1-1; a weak D match, TRBD1 (5 bases). V was cut by 6 bases and J by 4 bases, with 15 bases left in between. Germline assignment: CDR1 LNHDA and CDR2 SQIVND (reference sequence). The CDR3 has 14 amino acids. CDR3 nucleotides: TGTGCCAGTAGACAGGTCGACACCACCACTGAAGCTTTCTTT. Translation: CASRQVDTTTEAFF.

The rearrangement uses TRBV2 and TRBJ1-4; 9 bases match TRBD1. This CDR3 has 14 amino acids. Trimming at V came to 7 bases and at J to 9 bases, leaving 9 bases not matched to a gene. Germline CDR1 and CDR2: SNHLY and FYNNEI. The CDR3 spells CASKRGTGSQKLFF. CDR3 coding DNA: TGTGCCAGCAAAAGGGGGACAGGGTCTCAAAAACTGTTTTTT.

The gene calls are TRBV13 and TRBJ2-5, with D perhaps matching TRBD2 (6 bases). Trimming cost V 10 bases and J 4 bases, with 19 bases left between them. CDR1 PRHDT and CDR2 FYEKMQ come from the germline V gene (reference sequence). The CDR3 consists of 14 residues. Here the CDR3 DNA reads TGTGCCACCTATAAAGCGGGCTCCGCAGAGACCCAGTACTTC. Translated: CATYKAGSAETQYF.

There are a few counts of this clone. The chain links TRBV28 to TRBJ1-5, with TRBD1 matching over 7 bases. CDR3 size: 15 residues. V was clipped by 2 bases and J by 0 bases; unmatched bases: 1. From germline, CDR1 is MDHEN and CDR2 SYDVKM. DNA of the CDR3: TGTGCCAGCAGTTTAAGACAGGGTAGCAATCAGCCCCAGCATTTT. It translates to CASSLRQGSNQPQHF.

V and J are TRBV11-1 and TRBJ2-3; 11 bases fit TRBD2. This CDR3 region has 16 residues. Germline loops: CDR1 SGHAT, CDR2 FQDESV (reference sequence). The J segment lost 2 bases and the V segment lost 2 bases, leaving 3 bases of the junction unmatched. CDR3 in amino acids: CASSLTSGGDTDTQYF. As DNA, the CDR3 is TGTGCCAGCAGCTTAACTAGCGGGGGTGACACAGATACGCAGTATTTT.

The V and J genes are TRBV24-1 and TRBJ1-2, with D possibly matching TRBD1 (5 bases). The V gene's germline CDR1 is KGHDR and CDR2 SFDVKD. CDR3 length: 14 amino acids. V lost 0 bases, J lost 8 bases, and 12 bases lay in between. The CDR3 loop is CATSDLVRVCGYTF. DNA of the CDR3: TGTGCCACCAGTGATTTGGTCAGGGTTTGCGGCTACACCTTC.